This T cell receptor beta chain was documented in a study of cytomegalovirus exposure and HLA in healthy donors. Study-level findings and limits: The study listed 150 to 200 cytomegalovirus-associated TCR beta chains. Sequencing had likely introduced a cluster of highly shared sequence variants as an artifact.

It was with 60 Vbeta and 13 Jbeta primers that the PCR ran. Sequenced by immunoSEQ multiplex PCR; TCRdb stores in-frame clones only, minus some. There are fewer than 200,000 clones in the sample; roughly a tenth occur only once, and approximately 1.3% lies in the top ten. V dropped 2 bases and J dropped 5; count of bases not matched to a gene: 7. The CDR3 contains 15 residues. CDR1 and CDR2 from the germline V gene are SGHNT and YYREEE (reference sequence). This clone was counted a few times. Antigen specificity is unknown. The chain uses TRBV5-4 and TRBJ2-3, with 8 bases lining up with TRBD1. Material for sequencing was PBMCs. The receptor's source is a woman aged 25 to 39 in good health and CMV-seropositive. Here the CDR3 DNA reads TGTGCCAGCAGCTTAAGTCTCACAGGGGGAGATACGCAGTATTTT. It is translated as CASSLSLTGGDTQYF.